Below, one T cell receptor (beta chain) is given with its context. The sample originates from a study of PD-L1 blockade in urothelial cancer. The germline CDR1 and CDR2 sequences are SGHAT and FQNNGV. The CDR3 spans 15 residues. Germline trimming cut 0 bases from V and 8 bases from J; bases unmatched to any gene: 7. Measured with immunoSEQ multiplex PCR; TCRdb has only the in-frame clones, and not every one. Here the sample spans 44,000 or so clones, 70% to 90% being singletons. The chain links TRBV11-2 to TRBJ2-1; 7 bases align to TRBD2. The material sequenced was PBMCs, taken around atezolizumab (anti-PD-L1) treatment. The sequence was obtained from an elderly man with urothelial cancer. CDR3 protein: CASSLDWVAGHEQFF. For the CDR3, the DNA is TGTGCCAGCAGCTTAGATTGGGTAGCGGGCCATGAGCAGTTCTTC.